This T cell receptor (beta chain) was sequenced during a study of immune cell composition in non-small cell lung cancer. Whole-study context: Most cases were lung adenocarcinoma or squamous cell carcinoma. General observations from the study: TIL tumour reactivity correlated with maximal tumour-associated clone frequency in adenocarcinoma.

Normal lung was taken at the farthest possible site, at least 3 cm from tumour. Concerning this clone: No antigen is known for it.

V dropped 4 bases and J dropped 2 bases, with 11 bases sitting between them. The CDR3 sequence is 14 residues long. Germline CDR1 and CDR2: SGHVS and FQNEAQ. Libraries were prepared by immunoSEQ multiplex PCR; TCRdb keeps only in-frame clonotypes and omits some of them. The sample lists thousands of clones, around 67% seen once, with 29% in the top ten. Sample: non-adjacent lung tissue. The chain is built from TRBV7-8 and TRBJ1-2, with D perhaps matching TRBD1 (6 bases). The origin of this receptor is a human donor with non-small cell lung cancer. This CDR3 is CASSSQGKNYGYTF. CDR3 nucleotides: TGTGCCAGCAGCTCACAGGGAAAGAACTATGGCTACACCTTC. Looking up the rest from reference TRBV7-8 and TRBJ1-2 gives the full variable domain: GAGVSQSPRYKVAKRGQDVALRCDPISGHVSLFWYQQALGQGPEFLTYFQNEAQLDKSGLPSDRFFAERPEGSVSTLKIQRTQQEDSAVYLCASSSQGKNYGYTFGSGTRLTVV.